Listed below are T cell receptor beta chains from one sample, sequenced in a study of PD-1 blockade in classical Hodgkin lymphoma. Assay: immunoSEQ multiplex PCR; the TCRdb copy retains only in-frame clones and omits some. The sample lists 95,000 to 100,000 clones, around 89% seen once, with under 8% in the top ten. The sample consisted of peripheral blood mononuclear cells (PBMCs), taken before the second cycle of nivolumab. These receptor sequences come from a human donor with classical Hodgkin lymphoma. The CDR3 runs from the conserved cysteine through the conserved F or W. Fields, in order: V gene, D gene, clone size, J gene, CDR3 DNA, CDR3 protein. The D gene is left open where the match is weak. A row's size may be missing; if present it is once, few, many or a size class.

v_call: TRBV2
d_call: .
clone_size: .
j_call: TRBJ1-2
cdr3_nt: TGTGCCAGCAGTGAACTCCGAAGCGGTGGCTACACCTTC
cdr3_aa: CASSELRSGGYTF

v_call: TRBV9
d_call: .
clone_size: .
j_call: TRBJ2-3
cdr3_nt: TGTGCCAGCAGCGTAGATCCGGGGGTAGAGACAGATACGCAGTATTTT
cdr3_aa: CASSVDPGVETDTQYF

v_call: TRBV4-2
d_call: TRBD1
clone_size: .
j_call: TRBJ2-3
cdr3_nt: TGTGCCAGCAGCCAAGAGTCAGGGGGCGCAGATACGCAGTATTTT
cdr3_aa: CASSQESGGADTQYF

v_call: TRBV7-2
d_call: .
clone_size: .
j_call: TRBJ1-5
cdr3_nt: TGTGCCAGCAGCTACGTTGAGGGGGATCAGCCCCAGCATTTT
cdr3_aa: CASSYVEGDQPQHF

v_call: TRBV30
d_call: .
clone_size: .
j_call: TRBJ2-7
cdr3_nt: TGTGCCTGGAGAGAGGGGGCAGGGAGGAGAGAGCAGTACTTC
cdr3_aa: CAWREGAGRREQYF

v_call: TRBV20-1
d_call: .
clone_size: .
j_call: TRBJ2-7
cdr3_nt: TGCAGTGCTAGATCCGAGTACGAGCAGTACTTC
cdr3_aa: CSARSEYEQYF

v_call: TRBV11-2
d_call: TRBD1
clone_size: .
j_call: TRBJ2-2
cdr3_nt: TGTGCCAGCAGCTACGACAGGGTTTGGTGGGAGCTGTTTTTT
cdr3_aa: CASSYDRVWWELFF

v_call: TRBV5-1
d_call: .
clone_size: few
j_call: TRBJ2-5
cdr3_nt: TGCGCCAGCAGCTTGTGGGAGACCCAGTACTTC
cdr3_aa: CASSLWETQYF

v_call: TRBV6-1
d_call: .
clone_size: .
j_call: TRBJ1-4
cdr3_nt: TGTGCCAGCAGTGAAGTTGGGGCTAATGAAAAACTGTTTTTT
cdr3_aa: CASSEVGANEKLFF

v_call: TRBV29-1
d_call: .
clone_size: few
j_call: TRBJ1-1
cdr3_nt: TGCAGCGGAAGTCCACCGAACACTGAAGCTTTCTTT
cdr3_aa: CSGSPPNTEAFF

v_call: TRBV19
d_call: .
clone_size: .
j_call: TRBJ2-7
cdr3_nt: TGTGCCAGTAGTATTGGTCCCCGAGACGAGCAGTACTTC
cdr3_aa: CASSIGPRDEQYF

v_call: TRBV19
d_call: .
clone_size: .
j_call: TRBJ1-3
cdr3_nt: TGTGCCAGTACTAGTGGCAGGTTGGACGGAAACACCATATATTTT
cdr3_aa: CASTSGRLDGNTIYF

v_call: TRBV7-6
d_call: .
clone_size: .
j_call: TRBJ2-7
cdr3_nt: TGTGCCAGCAGCTTAGCGGGTCCATCCTACGAGCAGTACTTC
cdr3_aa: CASSLAGPSYEQYF

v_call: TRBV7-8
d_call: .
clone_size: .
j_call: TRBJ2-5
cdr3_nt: TGTGCCAGCAGGGGAGAGACCCAGTACTTC
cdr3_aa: CASRGETQYF

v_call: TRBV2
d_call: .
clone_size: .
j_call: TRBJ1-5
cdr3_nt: TGTGCCAGCTCGACTTTGGTAGGGAATCAGCCCCAGCATTTT
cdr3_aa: CASSTLVGNQPQHF

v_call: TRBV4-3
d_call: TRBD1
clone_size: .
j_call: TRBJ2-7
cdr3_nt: TGCGCCAGCAGCCAGAGGGACAGGGCCTACGAGCAGTACTTC
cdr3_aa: CASSQRDRAYEQYF

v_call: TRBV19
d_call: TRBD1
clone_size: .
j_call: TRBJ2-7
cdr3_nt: TGTGCCAGCCATCCGACAGGGGACCACGAGCAGTACTTC
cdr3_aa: CASHPTGDHEQYF

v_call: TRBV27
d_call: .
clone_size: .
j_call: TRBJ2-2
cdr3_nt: TGTGCCAGCAGTTCGCGGGACCGGGGGTCCGGGGAGCTGTTTTTT
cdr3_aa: CASSSRDRGSGELFF

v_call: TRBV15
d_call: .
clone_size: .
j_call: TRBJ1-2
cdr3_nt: TGTGCCACCAGCAGAGATTACCGGGGTGGCTACACCTTC
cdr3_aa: CATSRDYRGGYTF

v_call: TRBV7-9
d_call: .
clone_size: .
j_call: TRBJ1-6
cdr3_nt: TGTGCCAGCAGCAAATACCGCCCAACAGCGGATAATTCACCCCTCCACTTT
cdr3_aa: CASSKYRPTADNSPLHF

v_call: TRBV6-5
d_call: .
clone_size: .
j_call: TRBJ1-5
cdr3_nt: TGTGCCAGCAGTTACCTGGCGGTCCCCAATCAGCCCCAGCATTTT
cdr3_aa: CASSYLAVPNQPQHF

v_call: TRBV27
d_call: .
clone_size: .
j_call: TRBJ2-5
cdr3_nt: TGTGCCAGCTCAATGGGCCCAGGGACACCTCAAGAGGAGACCCAGTACTTC
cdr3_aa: CASSMGPGTPQEETQYF

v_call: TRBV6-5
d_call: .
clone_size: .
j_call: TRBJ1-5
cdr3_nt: TGTGCCAGCAGCCTGAACGGATTCCGCGCCCAGCATTTT
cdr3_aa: CASSLNGFRAQHF

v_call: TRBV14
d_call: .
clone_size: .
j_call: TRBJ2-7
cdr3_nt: TGTGCCAGCAGCCCGTGGACCTCCTACGAGCAGTACTTC
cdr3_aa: CASSPWTSYEQYF

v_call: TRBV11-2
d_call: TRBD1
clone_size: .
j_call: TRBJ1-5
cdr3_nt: TGTGCCAGCAGCTTAGACAGGGGGGGTCAGCCCCAGCATTTT
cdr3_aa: CASSLDRGGQPQHF

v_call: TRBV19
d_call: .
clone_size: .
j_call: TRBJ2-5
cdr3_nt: TGTGCCAGTAGCCAGAGGGGGGAGACCCAGTACTTC
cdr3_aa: CASSQRGETQYF

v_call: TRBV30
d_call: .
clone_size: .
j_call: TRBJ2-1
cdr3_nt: TGTGCCTGGAGTCAGAGCGGAGTGGGGTTCTTC
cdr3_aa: CAWSQSGVGFF

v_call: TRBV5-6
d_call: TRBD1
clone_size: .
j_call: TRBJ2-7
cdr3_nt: TGTGCCAGCAGCTTGGTGGACAGGGACTACGAGCAGTACTTC
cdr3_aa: CASSLVDRDYEQYF

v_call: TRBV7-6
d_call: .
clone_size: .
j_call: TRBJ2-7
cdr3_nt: TGTGCCAGCAGCCAAAACTTTGGTTCGTCGACCTACGAGCAGTACTTC
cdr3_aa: CASSQNFGSSTYEQYF

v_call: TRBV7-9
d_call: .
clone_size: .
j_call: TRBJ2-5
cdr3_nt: TGTGCCAGCAGCCGGACCAACCAAGAGACCCAGTACTTC
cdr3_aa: CASSRTNQETQYF

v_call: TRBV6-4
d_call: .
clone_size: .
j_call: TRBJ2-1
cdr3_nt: TGTGCCAGCAGCCGGGATTCCCACAATGAGCAGTTCTTC
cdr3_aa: CASSRDSHNEQFF

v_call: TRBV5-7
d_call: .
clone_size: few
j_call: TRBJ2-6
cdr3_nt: TGTGCCAGCAGCTACGGACAGTCCGGGACTGGGGCCAACGTCCTGACTTTC
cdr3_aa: CASSYGQSGTGANVLTF

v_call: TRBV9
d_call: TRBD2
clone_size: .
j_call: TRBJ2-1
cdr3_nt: TGTGCCAGCAGCGCCGCAGGGACTAGCGGGGTGGCCTACAATGAGCAGTTCTTC
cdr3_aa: CASSAAGTSGVAYNEQFF

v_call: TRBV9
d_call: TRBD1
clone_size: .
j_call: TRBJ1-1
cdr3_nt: TGTGCCAGCAGAAGACAGGGGACGAACACTGAAGCTTTCTTT
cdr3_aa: CASRRQGTNTEAFF